This TCR beta chain originates from a study of blood T cell repertoires in COVID-19 (dated by TCRdb to about 2020). For the study in its entirety: Collaborator samples came from the United States, Italy and Spain and covered acute and convalescent phases of COVID-19. The repertoires were made available in a free public database intended to serve as a resource for research on the immune response to SARS-CoV-2. HLA class I and class II types, where available, came from metadata supplied by the sample provider rather than from assay-based typing. The prospective study material was composed of cDNA or gDNA derived from T cells, B-cell-depleted T cells, or PBMCs. The sample metadata nearly always contained a de-identified subject ID, COVID-19 status, age in years and sex. Deeply sampled blood TCRbeta repertoires from subjects exposed to, actively infected with, or recovered from COVID-19 were included in the dataset. Samples were obtained from the ongoing ImmuneRACE study (first 160 participants) and from approximately 1,200 subjects provided by 6 global collaborators. Overall results and qualifications from the work: The amount of clinical and demographic metadata varied by source and participant and was provided uncurated.

Of note for this clone: The clone's antigen remains unknown. It has no much larger one-base neighbor in the sample; base qualities were not kept.

TCRbeta CDR3 regions were amplified from genomic DNA using the immunoSEQ Assay, a bias-controlled multiplex PCR. The authors' analysis ran thus. The number of nucleated cells in each sample was estimated from the amplification of reference gene primers within the assay. Sequence reads were collapsed and filtered to measure the absolute abundance of every unique TCRbeta CDR3 rearrangement. For each sample, productive Simpson clonality was calculated as the square root of Simpson's diversity index across productive rearrangements. As stored in TCRdb, this immuneACCESS dataset retains in-frame rearrangements with V and J assigned. A fraction of the clones does not appear; measured against another copy, unresolved V genes explain less than half of the discrepancy, and the remainder lacks a known reason. V and J calls and clone size are as listed in that table; D and trimming were resolved from the DNA. Across this sample there are some 360,000 clones, with about 89% seen only once. The leading ten clones occupy roughly 2% of the sample.

At one collaborating source in Seattle, patients were enrolled during active infection and were followed longitudinally through the course of disease. Collaborating institutions collected whole blood in K2EDTA tubes following their own protocols. For TCRbeta analysis, collaborators shipped samples as frozen whole blood, isolated PBMCs, or DNA extracted from either of those sample types. V loses 1 base, J loses 6 bases, and the germline ends lie 16 bases apart. From a lookup of the germline V gene, CDR1 and CDR2 are SGHTA and FQGNSA. From its cysteine to its phenylalanine, the CDR3 spans 15 amino acids. Only CDR3 DNA is held: 45 bases, read in frame from base 1.

Sequences were obtained from peripheral blood. The TCR sequence derives from a woman in her fifties or sixties with COVID-19, enrolled during active disease. The V and J segments used are TRBV7-2 and TRBJ2-7; possibly the D gene is TRBD1, per 5 matching bases. The DNA is TGTGCCAGCAGCTTAGTAGTGGGTGGGGCAGGCGAGCAGTACTTC. Translated, it gives CASSLVVGGAGEQYF.